Below, 9 T cell receptor beta chains from the same sample are listed, as sequenced in a study of shared clonotypes between healthy human individuals. The method was immunoSEQ multiplex PCR; TCRdb's version includes in-frame clones alone and lacks a portion of them. The repertoire holds under 600,000 clones, with about 98% as singletons. CD8 cells regarded as naive lacked CD45RO, were positively chosen for CCR7, and omitted terminally differentiated effector memory CD45RA+ cells. Sequencing was performed on naive CD8+ T cells sorted from blood. These TCRs come from a young man in good health.

The chain uses TRBV28 and TRBJ2-7; either TRBD1 or TRBD2 may fit D (10 bases each). V was trimmed by 4 bases and J by 3 bases, leaving 34 bases between them. Germline V gene data show CDR1 as MDHEN and CDR2 as SYDVKM. CDR3 length: 21 residues. In DNA form, the CDR3 reads TGTGCCAGCAGTTATGGGACAGGGGCCGGACTAGCGGAAGTTTTGGACTACGAGCAGTACTTC. It yields the protein CASSYGTGAGLAEVLDYEQYF.

J is TRBJ2-7 and V is TRBV5-1, with D uncertain. The CDR3 contains 14 residues. V lost 0 bases and J 6 bases, leaving 13 bases between the germline ends. The germline CDR1 and CDR2 sequences are SGHRS and YFSETQ. The CDR3 nucleotides read TGCGCCAGCAGCTTGGATCGGTTTACCCCCGAGCAGTACTTC. This translates into CASSLDRFTPEQYF.

The gene calls are TRBV5-8 and TRBJ2-1; D gene unclear. V dropped 3 bases and J dropped 0 bases, with 13 bases sitting between them. The CDR3 loop spans 16 amino acids. The germline V gene encodes CDR1 SGHTS and CDR2 YDEGEE. The CDR3 reads CASSSRIPSSYNEQFF. CDR3 DNA sequence: TGTGCCAGCAGCTCCCGGATTCCAAGCTCCTACAATGAGCAGTTCTTC. The full variable domain, completed using reference TRBV5-8 and TRBJ2-1, is EAGVTQSPTHLIKTRGQQATLRCSPISGHTSVYWYQQALGLGLQFLLWYDEGEERNRGNFPPRFSGRQFPNYSSELNVNALELEDSALYLCASSSRIPSSYNEQFFGPGTRLTVL.

In DNA, the CDR3 is TGCGCCAGCAGTCATCCGCCCCAAGCGGCTTCAAACAATGAGCAGTTCTTC. Residues: CASSHPPQAASNNEQFF. The chain recombines TRBV4-1 with TRBJ2-1; a possible D gene is TRBD2 (5 bases). Between the trimmed V and J ends, which lost 6 bases and 5 bases, there was a span of 23 bases. Germline V gives CDR1 MGHRA, CDR2 YSYEKL. This CDR3 is built from 17 residues.

As regards this clone: Sequence at one end of the junction differs from germline and may be a read error. CDR3 nucleotide sequence: TGTGCTAGCAGCGAAGAACCAGGGGAAGAGACCCAGTACTTC. It translates to CASSEEPGEETQYF. The V call is TRBV7-7, the J call TRBJ2-5, with D maybe TRBD1 (6 bases). Germline lookup yields CDR1 SSHAT and CDR2 FNYEAQ (reference sequence). The length of the CDR3 is 14 residues.

A single count supports this clone. The genes are TRBV30 and TRBJ1-5, with D unclear. Germline-derived CDR1 and CDR2 are GTSNPN and SVGIG (reference sequence). With 1 base removed from V and 8 bases from J, the gap between germline ends came to 15 bases. The CDR3 spans 14 residues. CDR3: CAWSGGDPREPQHF. In DNA form, the CDR3 reads TGTGCCTGGAGTGGGGGAGACCCTAGGGAGCCCCAGCATTTT.

V and J are TRBV30 and TRBJ2-1; TRBD2 matches at 9 bases. V was pared by 3 bases and J by 11 bases, with 8 bases of the junction left unmatched. Looked up from germline, CDR1 is GTSNPN and CDR2 is SVGIG (reference sequence). The CDR3 is 13 amino acids. CDR3: CAWRVPSGIKQFF. The CDR3 DNA sequence: TGTGCCTGGAGAGTACCTAGCGGGATCAAGCAGTTCTTC.

This chain connects TRBV10-3 to TRBJ2-7; possibly TRBD1 for D (6 bases). Trimming pared 8 bases from V and 0 bases from J, leaving 14 bases between. There are 14 residues in the CDR3. Germline loops: CDR1 ENHRY, CDR2 SYGVKD. The CDR3 is CAIGPDSYSYEQYF. As DNA, the CDR3 is TGTGCCATCGGGCCGGACAGTTACTCCTACGAGCAGTACTTC.

The V and J genes are TRBV27 and TRBJ2-5; 9 bases match TRBD2. The CDR3 extends over 14 amino acids. V was clipped by 4 bases and J by 9 bases; unmatched bases: 9. The germline gives CDR1 MNHEY, CDR2 SMNVEV (reference sequence). CDR3 bases: TGTGCCAGCAGTTCCTCTAGCGGGAAGAGACCCCAGTACTTC. This encodes CASSSSSGKRPQYF.